These T cell receptor beta chains were read from a single sample in a study of shared clonotypes between healthy human individuals. The protocol was immunoSEQ multiplex PCR, while the TCRdb copy is restricted to in-frame clones and leaves out a portion. The repertoire holds around 2.1 million clones, almost 96% seen once, with more than 0.1% in the top ten. The sample comprised naive CD4+ T cells sorted from blood. The receptor source for this set is a man aged 18 to 30 in good health. Both conserved end residues are part of each CDR3. A D gene is named only where the DNA matches it firmly. A row's size may be missing; if present it is once, few, many or a size class.

cdr3_aa,cdr3_nt,clone_size,v_call,d_call,cdr3_length,j_call
CASSDGTRRNEQFF,TGTGCCAGCAGCGATGGGACTAGGAGGAATGAGCAGTTCTTC,-,TRBV7-2,TRBD2,14,TRBJ2-1
CASSPWGEGYSYEQYF,TGTGCCAGCAGCCCCTGGGGGGAGGGTTACTCCTACGAGCAGTACTTC,-,TRBV7-6,TRBD2,16,TRBJ2-7
CASSVGGGETGELFF,TGTGCCAGCAGCGTGGGCGGAGGAGAAACCGGGGAGCTGTTTTTT,-,TRBV6-1,-,15,TRBJ2-2
CASSLTRVAEAFF,TGTGCCAGCAGCTTAACGAGGGTGGCTGAAGCTTTCTTT,-,TRBV7-9,-,13,TRBJ1-1
CASSEGQRGTEAFF,TGTGCCAGCAGCGAGGGACAGCGGGGCACTGAAGCTTTCTTT,-,TRBV9,TRBD1,14,TRBJ1-1
CAISGTEDGYTF,TGTGCCATCAGTGGGACAGAGGATGGCTACACCTTC,-,TRBV10-3,-,12,TRBJ1-2
CASSLMTSGSSGELFF,TGCGCCAGCAGCCTTATGACTAGCGGGAGTTCCGGGGAGCTGTTTTTT,once,TRBV5-1,TRBD2,16,TRBJ2-2
CASRVSGTDTQYF,TGTGCCAGCAGGGTTTCGGGCACAGATACGCAGTATTTT,once,TRBV6-5,-,13,TRBJ2-3
CASSLVGQGRSEQYF,TGTGCCAGCAGCTTAGTGGGACAGGGCCGGAGCGAGCAGTACTTC,-,TRBV11-2,TRBD1,15,TRBJ2-7
CASSPGLVQETQYF,TGCGCCAGCAGCCCCGGACTAGTCCAAGAGACCCAGTACTTC,-,TRBV5-1,TRBD2,14,TRBJ2-5
CAWSVLKNTEAFF,TGTGCCTGGAGTGTACTTAAGAACACTGAAGCTTTCTTT,-,TRBV30,-,13,TRBJ1-1
CASSGPKNEKLFF,TGTGCCAGCAGTGGACCCAAGAATGAAAAACTGTTTTTT,-,TRBV6-1,-,13,TRBJ1-4
CASRDSSYEQYF,TGTGCCAGCAGGGACAGCTCCTACGAGCAGTACTTC,-,TRBV6-5,-,12,TRBJ2-7
CASSQGGGLTDTQYF,TGCGCCAGCAGCCAAGGGGGGGGGCTCACAGATACGCAGTATTTT,-,TRBV4-1,-,15,TRBJ2-3
CASSYSRDQPQHF,TGTGCCAGCAGTTACTCGAGGGATCAGCCCCAGCATTTT,-,TRBV6-5,-,13,TRBJ1-5
CSARRQGFF,TGCAGTGCCAGGAGACAGGGTTTCTTT,few,TRBV20-1,TRBD1,9,TRBJ1-1
CASSSGLLAYNEQFF,TGTGCCAGCAGCTCGGGACTCTTAGCCTACAATGAGCAGTTCTTC,-,TRBV5-5,-,15,TRBJ2-1
CASSPDRGTYTF,TGTGCCAGCAGTCCGGACAGGGGAACCTACACCTTC,-,TRBV2,TRBD1,12,TRBJ1-2
CASSLAKGLIGYSNQPQHF,TGTGCCAGCAGCTTAGCTAAGGGCTTAATAGGCTATAGCAATCAGCCCCAGCATTTT,-,TRBV7-8,-,19,TRBJ1-5
CASSQETGVNYGYTF,TGTGCCAGCAGCCAAGAAACGGGAGTTAACTATGGCTACACCTTC,-,TRBV4-2,-,15,TRBJ1-2
CAWAKGGANGNEQFF,TGTGCCTGGGCCAAAGGGGGCGCGAACGGCAATGAGCAGTTCTTC,-,TRBV30,TRBD1,15,TRBJ2-1
CASRRTNSGNTIYF,TGTGCCAGCAGACGCACCAACTCTGGAAACACCATATATTTT,-,TRBV6-5,-,14,TRBJ1-3
CASTAGSYEQYF,TGTGCCAGCACCGCTGGCTCCTACGAGCAGTACTTC,-,TRBV6-1,-,12,TRBJ2-7
CASSLGGDGELFF,TGTGCCAGCAGCTTAGGGGGAGACGGGGAGCTGTTTTTT,-,TRBV7-9,-,13,TRBJ2-2
CASSLFSGPFVGGRGAQHF,TGTGCCAGCAGTTTATTCTCGGGCCCCTTTGTCGGCGGGCGGGGGGCCCAGCATTTT,-,TRBV28,-,19,TRBJ1-5
CASSQERHEVLSREQYF,TGCGCCAGCAGCCAGGAGCGACATGAAGTCCTCTCCCGCGAGCAGTACTTC,-,TRBV4-1,-,17,TRBJ2-7
CASSEPTTSNTGELFF,TGTGCCAGCAGTGAACCGACTACCTCGAACACCGGGGAGCTGTTTTTT,-,TRBV6-1,-,16,TRBJ2-2
CASSLFRDNSNTGELFF,TGTGCCAGCAGCTTGTTCAGGGATAACTCGAACACCGGGGAGCTGTTTTTT,-,TRBV5-6,-,17,TRBJ2-2
CASSYEDWSYEQYF,TGTGCCAGCAGTTACGAGGACTGGAGCTACGAGCAGTACTTC,-,TRBV6-6,-,14,TRBJ2-7
CASSEHGNQPQHF,TGTGCCAGCAGTGAACACGGGAATCAGCCCCAGCATTTT,-,TRBV2,-,13,TRBJ1-5
CASSPTSGTYNEQFF,TGCGCCAGCAGCCCGACTAGCGGGACCTACAATGAGCAGTTCTTC,few,TRBV5-1,TRBD2,15,TRBJ2-1
CASGRENPRETQYF,TGTGCCTCGGGGCGGGAGAACCCAAGAGAGACCCAGTACTTC,-,TRBV30,TRBD2,14,TRBJ2-5
CASSLGTASGRETQYF,TGTGCCAGCAGCCTCGGGACAGCTTCAGGGAGAGAGACCCAGTACTTC,-,TRBV11-3,TRBD1,16,TRBJ2-5
CASSLMQGAFRQYF,TGCGCCAGCAGCTTGATGCAGGGGGCATTTCGGCAGTACTTC,-,TRBV5-1,TRBD1,14,TRBJ2-7
CASQSGGGEQYF,TGTGCCAGTCAAAGCGGGGGCGGGGAGCAGTACTTC,-,TRBV19,TRBD2,12,TRBJ2-7
CASRSRRDSYEQYF,TGTGCCAGCAGATCCCGCCGGGACAGCTACGAGCAGTACTTC,-,TRBV6-5,TRBD1,14,TRBJ2-7
CATQRVAGGGGETQYF,TGCGCCACGCAGAGGGTGGCAGGGGGAGGAGGAGAGACCCAGTACTTC,-,TRBV5-1,-,16,TRBJ2-5
CSVAGQGDTEAFF,TGCAGCGTGGCTGGACAGGGGGACACTGAAGCTTTCTTT,-,TRBV29-1,TRBD1,13,TRBJ1-1
CASSPGGLNTEAFF,TGCGCCAGCAGCCCCGGGGGGCTGAACACTGAAGCTTTCTTT,-,TRBV5-1,-,14,TRBJ1-1
CASRPGQGGYTF,TGTGCCAGCAGACCCGGACAGGGTGGCTACACCTTC,-,TRBV6-6,TRBD1,12,TRBJ1-2
CASSPSKGSNQPQHF,TGTGCCAGCAGCCCCAGTAAGGGGAGCAATCAGCCCCAGCATTTT,-,TRBV27,-,15,TRBJ1-5
CGSGGTLGTQYF,TGTGGCAGCGGGGGGACCCTCGGGACGCAGTATTTT,-,TRBV2,TRBD2,12,TRBJ2-3
CASRTVEQYF,TGTGCCAGCAGGACGGTCGAGCAGTACTTC,-,TRBV6-1,-,10,TRBJ2-7
CASSRGEVAKNIQYF,TGTGCCAGCAGCCGAGGGGAGGTAGCCAAAAACATTCAGTACTTC,once,TRBV5-6,-,15,TRBJ2-4
CASSIQGAHEKLFF,TGTGCCAGCAGCATACAGGGGGCGCATGAAAAACTGTTTTTT,-,TRBV7-9,TRBD1,14,TRBJ1-4
CASSLQGAFSSETQYF,TGTGCCAGCTCACTCCAGGGGGCTTTTTCTAGCGAGACCCAGTACTTC,-,TRBV18,TRBD1,16,TRBJ2-5
CASSVPIRNQHF,TGTGCCAGCAGCGTCCCTATCCGAAACCAGCATTTT,-,TRBV9,-,12,TRBJ1-5
CASSLARGLAGGPDNEQFF,TGTGCCAGCAGCTTAGCGCGGGGACTAGCGGGGGGGCCCGATAATGAGCAGTTCTTC,-,TRBV7-9,TRBD2,19,TRBJ2-1
CASSPVSGAGYTF,TGTGCCAGCAGCCCAGTGTCAGGGGCCGGCTACACCTTC,-,TRBV7-9,-,13,TRBJ1-2
CASTPPEGDQPQHF,TGTGCCAGCACCCCTCCGGAAGGGGATCAGCCCCAGCATTTT,-,TRBV6-6,-,14,TRBJ1-5
CASSHTGTTEAFF,TGTGCCAGCAGCCACACAGGGACGACTGAAGCTTTCTTT,-,TRBV11-3,-,13,TRBJ1-1
CSVHGRAYNEQFF,TGCAGCGTCCACGGGAGGGCCTACAATGAGCAGTTCTTC,-,TRBV29-1,TRBD2,13,TRBJ2-1
CASNRGQGEAGELFF,TGTGCCAGCAACCGGGGACAGGGAGAGGCCGGGGAGCTGTTTTTT,once,TRBV27,TRBD1,15,TRBJ2-2
CASSLGTGLNYGYTF,TGTGCCAGCAGTTTAGGGACAGGTCTTAACTATGGCTACACCTTC,-,TRBV27,TRBD1,15,TRBJ1-2
CASSRGSWAGPLYF,TGTGCCAGCAGCCGGGGTTCCTGGGCAGGCCCTTTATATTTT,-,TRBV14,-,14,TRBJ1-3